This T cell receptor (beta chain) stems from a study of metastatic and nonmetastatic thyroid tumors. About the study: Repertoires of blood and of tissue (tumor or nodule) from malignant and benign thyroid patients were compared.

Thyroid surgery had not been preceded by any treatment in any patient. This CDR3 comprises 15 residues. Germline V gene lookup returns CDR1 SEHNR and CDR2 FQNEAQ (reference sequence). Overall study findings and caveats: When malignant thyroid tumors were compared with benign nodules, TCR beta diversity was reportedly significantly higher in the malignant tumors. This held in both blood and tumor samples.

Notes on this clone: Its antigen is unidentified. At one end the junction does not follow the germline gene, possibly because of a read error.

Per the study methods: Clinicopathological groups of papillary thyroid cancer showed CDR3 differences that were used to build a distant-metastasis classifier. TCRdb used MiXCR to call clones anew from the PCR reads. The V and J calls reflect TCRdb's pipeline rather than the authors' work. The sample has fewer than 40,000 clones; approximately 17% are singletons. Input material: tumor tissue. J is TRBJ2-7 and V is TRBV7-9; 7 positions match TRBD2. The sequence derives from a female donor with papillary thyroid cancer or a benign thyroid nodule (not recorded which). Some clones in this sample may be carry-over from other donors' samples. This chain's CDR3 is CASSFGASGRNDQYF. The CDR3 DNA is TGTGCCAGCAGCTTCGGGGCTAGCGGTAGAAACGATCAGTACTTC.